The next 5 T cell receptor beta chains were all read from a single sample in a study of shared clonotypes between healthy human individuals. Clones were sequenced by immunoSEQ multiplex PCR, and TCRdb holds only the in-frame ones, with some missing. This sample has some 500,000 clones, with roughly three quarters found just once. The sample consisted of PBMCs. Receptors originate from a woman aged 40-49 years in good health. Some clones in this sample may be carry-over from other donors' samples.

The chain is built from TRBV4-3 and TRBJ2-4; D is possibly TRBD1 (5 bases). Germline V lookup: CDR1 LGHNA, CDR2 YSLEER. The V end was cut by 3 bases, the J end by 9 bases, with 15 bases between. This CDR3 contains 14 residues. In DNA form, the CDR3 reads TGCGCCAGCAGCCAGGGGCAGAACCAGGTCATTCAGTACTTC. It codes for CASSQGQNQVIQYF.

The V and J genes are TRBV7-8 and TRBJ2-1; D call uncertain. Trimming pared 5 bases from V and 0 bases from J, leaving 17 bases between. The germline gives CDR1 SGHVS, CDR2 FQNEAQ. CDR3 length equals 17 residues. In nucleotides, the CDR3 is TGTGCCAGCAGCACGGGTTTCGCGGCGAGCTCCTACAATGAGCAGTTCTTC. It is translated as CASSTGFAASSYNEQFF.

The chain joins TRBV27 to TRBJ2-7; the match to TRBD2 covers 7 bases. This CDR3 is built from 13 residues. V was clipped by 6 bases and J by 3 bases; unmatched bases: 5. Germline loops: CDR1 MNHEY, CDR2 SMNVEV (reference sequence). CDR3: CASRGGSIYEQYF. CDR3 nucleotides: TGTGCCAGCAGAGGCGGGAGTATCTACGAGCAGTACTTC.

To note about this clone: Being one base from a much bigger clone, this may be a read error. The chain is built from TRBV6-1 and TRBJ2-7, with D unclear. The CDR3 runs to 10 residues. The germline CDR1 and CDR2 sequences are MNHNS and SASEGT. The V gene lost 6 bases and the J gene lost 3 bases, with 3 bases spanning the gap. CDR3: CASSYYEQYF. CDR3 sequence (DNA): TGTGCCAGCAGCTACTACGAGCAGTACTTC.

The V gene is TRBV7-9, the J gene TRBJ2-5; 8 positions match TRBD1. Germline V gene data show CDR1 as SEHNR and CDR2 as FQNEAQ (reference sequence). V gave up 8 bases and J gave up 4 bases; unmatched junction bases: 9. This CDR3 has 14 residues. The CDR3 DNA reads TGTGCCAGCGGAAGGACAGGGAAGGGAGAGACCCAGTACTTC. Its translation is CASGRTGKGETQYF. Complete variable domain (other parts from reference TRBV7-9 and TRBJ2-5): DTGVSQNPRHKITKRGQNVTFRCDPISEHNRLYWYRQTLGQGPEFLTYFQNEAQLEKSRLLSDRFSAERPKGSFSTLEIQRTEQGDSAMYLCASGRTGKGETQYFGPGTRLLVL.